The clone carrying this TCR beta chain was seen just once. The CDR3 is 13 amino acids. Trimming stripped 0 bases from V and 6 bases from J, with 9 bases between. Germline V gene sequence: CDR1 GTSNPN, CDR2 SVGIG (reference sequence). Generated by immunoSEQ multiplex PCR, the TCRdb table keeps only in-frame clones and is missing some. In the table there are roughly 31,000 clones, 80% of which are singletons. The data belong to a study of T cell repertoires in ileal Crohn's disease. This sequence joins TRBV30 and TRBJ1-5, with unresolved D. This clonotype originated in an adult with Crohn's disease. The sequencing sample was made of ileal tissue. The CDR3 DNA reads TGTGCCTGGAGTGTAAAATCCCTTCAGCCCCAGCATTTT. Its translation: CAWSVKSLQPQHF.